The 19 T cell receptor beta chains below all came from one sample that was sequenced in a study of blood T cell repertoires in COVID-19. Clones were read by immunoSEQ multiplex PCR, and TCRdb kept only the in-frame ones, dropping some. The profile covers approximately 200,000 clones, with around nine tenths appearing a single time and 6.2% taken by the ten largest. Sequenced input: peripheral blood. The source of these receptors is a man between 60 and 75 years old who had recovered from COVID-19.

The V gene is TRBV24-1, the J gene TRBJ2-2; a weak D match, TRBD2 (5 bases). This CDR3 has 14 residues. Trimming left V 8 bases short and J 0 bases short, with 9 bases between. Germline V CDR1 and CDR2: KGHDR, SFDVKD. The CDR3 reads CATKQEANTGELFF. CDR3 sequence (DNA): TGTGCCACCAAGCAGGAGGCGAACACCGGGGAGCTGTTTTTT.

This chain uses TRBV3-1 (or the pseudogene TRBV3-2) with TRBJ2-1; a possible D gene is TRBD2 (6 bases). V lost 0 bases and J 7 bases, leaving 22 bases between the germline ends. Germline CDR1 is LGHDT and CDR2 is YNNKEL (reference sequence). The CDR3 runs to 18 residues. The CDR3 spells CASSQDTYGGGGSNEQFF. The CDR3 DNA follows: TGTGCCAGCAGCCAAGATACGTATGGGGGAGGAGGGTCGAATGAGCAGTTCTTC.

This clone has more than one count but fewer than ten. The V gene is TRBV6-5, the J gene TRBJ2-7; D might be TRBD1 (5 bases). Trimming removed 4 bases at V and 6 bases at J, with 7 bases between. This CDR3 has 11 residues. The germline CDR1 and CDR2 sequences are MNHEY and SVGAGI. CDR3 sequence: CASSSGAEQYF. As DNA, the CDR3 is TGTGCCAGCAGTTCTGGGGCCGAGCAGTACTTC.

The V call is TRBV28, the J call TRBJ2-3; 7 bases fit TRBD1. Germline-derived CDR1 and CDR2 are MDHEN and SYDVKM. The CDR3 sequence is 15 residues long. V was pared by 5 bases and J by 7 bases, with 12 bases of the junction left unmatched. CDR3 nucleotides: TGTGCCAGCAGTCAAAGGGGGCGCGGGCAATATACGCAGTATTTT. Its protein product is CASSQRGRGQYTQYF.

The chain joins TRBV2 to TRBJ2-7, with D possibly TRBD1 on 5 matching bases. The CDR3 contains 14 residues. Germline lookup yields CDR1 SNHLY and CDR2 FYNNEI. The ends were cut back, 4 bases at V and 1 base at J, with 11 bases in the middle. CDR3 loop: CASSATASSYEQYF. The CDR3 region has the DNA TGTGCCAGCAGTGCGACAGCTAGTTCCTACGAGCAGTACTTC.

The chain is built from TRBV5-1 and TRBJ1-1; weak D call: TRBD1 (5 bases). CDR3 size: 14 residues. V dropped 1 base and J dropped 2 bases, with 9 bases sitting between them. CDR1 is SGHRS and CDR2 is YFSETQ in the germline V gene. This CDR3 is CASSLRQINTEAFF. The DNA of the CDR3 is TGCGCCAGCAGCTTGAGACAGATAAACACTGAAGCTTTCTTT.

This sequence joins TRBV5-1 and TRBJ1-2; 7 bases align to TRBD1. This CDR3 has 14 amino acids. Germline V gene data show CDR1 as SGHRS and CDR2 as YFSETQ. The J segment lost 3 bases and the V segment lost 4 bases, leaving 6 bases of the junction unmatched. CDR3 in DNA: TGCGCCAGCAGCCCACAGGGGCCCGACTATGGCTACACCTTC. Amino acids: CASSPQGPDYGYTF.

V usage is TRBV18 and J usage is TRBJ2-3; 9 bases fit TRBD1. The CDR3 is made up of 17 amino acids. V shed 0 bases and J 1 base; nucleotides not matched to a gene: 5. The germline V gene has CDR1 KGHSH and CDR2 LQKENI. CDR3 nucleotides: TGTGCCAGCTCACCACCTACAGGGGGCGCCGGCACAGATACGCAGTATTTT. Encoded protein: CASSPPTGGAGTDTQYF.

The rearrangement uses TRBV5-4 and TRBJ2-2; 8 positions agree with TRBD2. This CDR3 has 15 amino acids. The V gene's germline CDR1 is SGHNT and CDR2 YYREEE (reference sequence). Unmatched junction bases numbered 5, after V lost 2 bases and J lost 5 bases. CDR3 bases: TGTGCCAGCAGCTTTAGTAGCGGGAATACCGGGGAGCTGTTTTTT. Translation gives CASSFSSGNTGELFF. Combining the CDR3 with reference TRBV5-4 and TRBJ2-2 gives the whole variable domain ETGVTQSPTHLIKTRGQQVTLRCSSQSGHNTVSWYQQALGQGPQFIFQYYREEENGRGNFPPRFSGLQFPNYSSELNVNALELDDSALYLCASSFSSGNTGELFFGEGSRLTVL.

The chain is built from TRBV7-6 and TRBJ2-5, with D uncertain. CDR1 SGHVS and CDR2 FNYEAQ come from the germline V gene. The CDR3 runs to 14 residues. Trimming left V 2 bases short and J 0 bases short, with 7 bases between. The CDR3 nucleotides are TGTGCCAGCAGCTTAAGCGAGTACCAAGAGACCCAGTACTTC. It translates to CASSLSEYQETQYF.

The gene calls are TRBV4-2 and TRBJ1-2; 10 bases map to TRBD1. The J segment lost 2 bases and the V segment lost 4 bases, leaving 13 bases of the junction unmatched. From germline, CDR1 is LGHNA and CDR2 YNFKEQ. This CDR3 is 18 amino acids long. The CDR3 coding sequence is TGTGCCAGCAGCCGACGGGGACAGGGGTCGAATCGGAACTATGGCTACACCTTC. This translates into CASSRRGQGSNRNYGYTF.

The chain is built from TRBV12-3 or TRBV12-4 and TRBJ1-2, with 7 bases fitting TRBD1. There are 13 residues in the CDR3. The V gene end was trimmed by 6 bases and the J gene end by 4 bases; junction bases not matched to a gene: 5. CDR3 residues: CASRDRSLYGYTF. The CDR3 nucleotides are TGTGCCAGCAGGGACAGGAGTCTCTATGGCTACACCTTC.

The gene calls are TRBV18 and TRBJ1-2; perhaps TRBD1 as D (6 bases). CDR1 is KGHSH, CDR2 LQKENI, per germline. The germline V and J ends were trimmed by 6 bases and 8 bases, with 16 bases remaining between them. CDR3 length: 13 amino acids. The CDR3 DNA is TGTGCCAGCTCCCTTGGGGCCGACAGGGGCTACACCTTC. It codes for CASSLGADRGYTF.

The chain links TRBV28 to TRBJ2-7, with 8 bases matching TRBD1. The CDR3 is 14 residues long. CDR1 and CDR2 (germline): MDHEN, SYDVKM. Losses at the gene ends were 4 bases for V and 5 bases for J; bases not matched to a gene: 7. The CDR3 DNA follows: TGTGCCAGCAGTTCAGGGGGCTCTTCGGACGAGCAGTACTTC. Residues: CASSSGGSSDEQYF.

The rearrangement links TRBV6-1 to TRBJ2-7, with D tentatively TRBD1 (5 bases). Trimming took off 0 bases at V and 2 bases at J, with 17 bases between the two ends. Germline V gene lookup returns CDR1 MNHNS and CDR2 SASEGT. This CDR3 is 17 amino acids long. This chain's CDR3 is CASSEARAAGFPYEQYF. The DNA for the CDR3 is TGTGCCAGCAGTGAAGCCCGGGCTGCAGGGTTTCCCTACGAGCAGTACTTC.

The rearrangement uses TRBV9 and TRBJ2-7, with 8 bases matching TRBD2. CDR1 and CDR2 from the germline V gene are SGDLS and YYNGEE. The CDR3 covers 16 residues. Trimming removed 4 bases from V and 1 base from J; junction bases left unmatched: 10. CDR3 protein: CASSRGASGGSYEQYF. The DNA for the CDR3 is TGTGCCAGCAGCCGGGGGGCCAGCGGGGGTTCCTACGAGCAGTACTTC.

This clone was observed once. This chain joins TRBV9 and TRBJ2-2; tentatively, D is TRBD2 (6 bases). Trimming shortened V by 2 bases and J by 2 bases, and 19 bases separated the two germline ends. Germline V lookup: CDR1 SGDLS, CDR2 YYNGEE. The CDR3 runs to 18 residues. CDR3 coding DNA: TGTGCCAGCAGCGTTGAGCTGATGCGGGGAAAAAACACCGGGGAGCTGTTTTTT. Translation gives CASSVELMRGKNTGELFF.

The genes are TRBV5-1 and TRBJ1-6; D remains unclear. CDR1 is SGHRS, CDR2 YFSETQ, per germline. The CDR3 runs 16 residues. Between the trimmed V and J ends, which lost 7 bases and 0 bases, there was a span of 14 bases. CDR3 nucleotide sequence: TGCGCCAGCTCCCTCTCGGAGAGCTCCTATAATTCACCCCTCCACTTT. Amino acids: CASSLSESSYNSPLHF.

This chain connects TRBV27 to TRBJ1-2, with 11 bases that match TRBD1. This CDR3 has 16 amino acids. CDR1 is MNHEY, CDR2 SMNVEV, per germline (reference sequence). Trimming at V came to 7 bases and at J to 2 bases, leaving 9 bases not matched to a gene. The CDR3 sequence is CASTRQGQGGNYGYTF. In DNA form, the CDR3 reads TGTGCCAGCACCCGTCAGGGACAGGGGGGGAACTATGGCTACACCTTC.